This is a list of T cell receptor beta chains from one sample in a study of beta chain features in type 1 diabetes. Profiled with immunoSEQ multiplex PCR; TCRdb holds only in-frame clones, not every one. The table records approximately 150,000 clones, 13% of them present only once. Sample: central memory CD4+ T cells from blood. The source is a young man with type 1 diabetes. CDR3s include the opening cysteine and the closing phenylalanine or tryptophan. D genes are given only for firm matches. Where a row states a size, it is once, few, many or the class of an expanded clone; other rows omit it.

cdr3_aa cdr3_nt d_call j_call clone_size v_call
CASSANQLNEQFF TGTGCCAGCAGCGCCAACCAACTCAATGAGCAGTTCTTC . TRBJ2-1 . TRBV7-9
CATSRGYQNEKLFF TGTGCCACCAGCAGAGGGTATCAAAATGAAAAACTGTTTTTT . TRBJ1-4 few TRBV15
CASWDRGGKNIQYF TGTGCCAGCTGGGACAGGGGAGGCAAAAACATTCAGTACTTC TRBD1 TRBJ2-4 few TRBV6-6
CASSIESGTGIPYEQYF TGTGCCAGCAGTATCGAATCCGGGACAGGGATCCCCTACGAGCAGTACTTC TRBD1 TRBJ2-7 few TRBV28
CAWTPSQGANTEAFF TGTGCCTGGACCCCTTCGCAGGGGGCCAACACTGAAGCTTTCTTT TRBD1 TRBJ1-1 . TRBV30
CASSRKGDRGRWEQFF TGTGCCAGTAGTAGGAAAGGGGACAGGGGGCGTTGGGAGCAGTTCTTC TRBD1 TRBJ2-1 . TRBV19
CSASYFNEQFF TGCAGTGCTAGTTACTTCAATGAGCAGTTCTTC . TRBJ2-1 . TRBV20-1
CASREGSMTEAFF TGTGCCAGCAGGGAGGGGTCGATGACTGAAGCTTTCTTT . TRBJ1-1 . TRBV6-1
CASKEIDNEQFF TGTGCCAGCAAGGAGATCGACAATGAGCAGTTCTTC . TRBJ2-1 . TRBV2
CAWSFRSQGEQYF TGTGCCTGGAGTTTCCGGTCCCAGGGGGAGCAGTACTTC . TRBJ2-7 few TRBV30
CASSEDRQFF TGTGCCAGCAGTGAAGACAGGCAGTTCTTC . TRBJ2-1 . TRBV2
CASSLRAGDSPLHF TGTGCCAGCAGTTTGAGGGCCGGAGATTCACCCCTCCACTTT . TRBJ1-6 . TRBV7-9
CASSLALAGFNEQFF TGTGCCAGCAGCTTAGCTCTAGCGGGGTTTAATGAGCAGTTCTTC TRBD2 TRBJ2-1 . TRBV7-2
CASSLQGQANPEQYF TGTGCCAGCTCACTCCAAGGACAGGCTAATCCCGAGCAGTACTTC TRBD1 TRBJ2-7 few TRBV18
CSVGGLGYTF TGCAGCGTAGGGGGGCTTGGCTACACCTTC . TRBJ1-2 once TRBV29-1
CASSLRALGETQYF TGTGCCAGCAGCTTACGAGCCCTGGGAGAGACCCAGTACTTC . TRBJ2-5 many TRBV14
CASSPLPRREAFF TGTGCCAGCAGTCCCCTGCCCCGTCGGGAAGCTTTCTTT . TRBJ1-1 few TRBV28
CASSARGEAFF TGTGCCAGCAGCGCCCGGGGAGAAGCTTTCTTT . TRBJ1-1 few TRBV9
CASSKGDIKETQYF TGTGCCAGCAGCAAAGGAGACATAAAAGAGACCCAGTACTTC . TRBJ2-5 . TRBV7-9
CASSPGHREQFF TGCGCCAGCAGCCCGGGACACCGGGAGCAGTTCTTC . TRBJ2-1 few TRBV5-1
CASSFLDRGDYGYTF TGTGCCAGCAGCTTTTTGGACAGGGGGGACTATGGCTACACCTTC TRBD1 TRBJ1-2 . TRBV5-4
CAWNGQGGTEAFF TGTGCCTGGAACGGACAGGGGGGCACTGAAGCTTTCTTT TRBD1 TRBJ1-1 few TRBV30
CSAAGGANVLTF TGCAGCGCCGCCGGGGGGGCCAACGTCCTGACTTTC . TRBJ2-6 many TRBV29-1
CASSSRQGETQYF TGTGCCAGCAGTTCCCGTCAGGGAGAGACCCAGTACTTC . TRBJ2-5 few TRBV7-9
CASSYLPWKGGKAYEQYF TGTGCCAGCAGTTACCTACCCTGGAAAGGGGGAAAGGCCTACGAGCAGTACTTC . TRBJ2-7 many TRBV6-7
CASSIGTGTIADTQYF TGTGCCAGTAGTATAGGAACAGGGACCATTGCAGATACGCAGTATTTT . TRBJ2-3 few TRBV19
CASSPGTGGYEQYF TGTGCCAGCTCACCGGGGACAGGGGGCTACGAGCAGTACTTC TRBD1 TRBJ2-7 few TRBV18
CSSQGLGIIASPGELFF TGTTCCTCCCAGGGGCTAGGGATCATTGCCTCACCAGGGGAGCTGTTTTTT . TRBJ2-2 few TRBV2
CASSGGLTNTEAFF TGCGCCAGCAGCGGAGGGCTCACGAACACTGAAGCTTTCTTT . TRBJ1-1 few TRBV5-1
CASSQHYRGTSETQYF TGTGCCAGCAGCCAACATTACCGGGGGACTTCAGAGACCCAGTACTTC . TRBJ2-5 few TRBV14
CASSVGAGSGNTIYF TGTGCCAGCAGCGTAGGCGCGGGCTCTGGAAACACCATATATTTT . TRBJ1-3 . TRBV9
CASSIDDRSYTF TGTGCCAGCAGCATAGATGACAGGTCCTACACCTTC . TRBJ1-2 few TRBV7-9
CASSKGQGRDQPQHF TGCGCCAGCAGCAAGGGACAGGGCCGCGATCAGCCCCAGCATTTT TRBD1 TRBJ1-5 few TRBV5-1
CASTETGPNQPQHF TGTGCCAGCACAGAGACAGGTCCCAATCAGCCCCAGCATTTT . TRBJ1-5 few TRBV19
CASSLMTSRGGNEQFF TGTGCCAGCAGCTTAATGACTAGCCGGGGTGGTAATGAGCAGTTCTTC TRBD2 TRBJ2-1 . TRBV7-9
CSAPQAATQYF TGCAGTGCTCCCCAGGCGGCGACCCAGTACTTC . TRBJ2-5 . TRBV20-1
CASSLTEGYGYTF TGTGCCAGCAGCCTCACAGAGGGCTATGGCTACACCTTC . TRBJ1-2 few TRBV9
CASSLGGRPPRTQYF TGTGCCAGCAGCTTAGGAGGGCGCCCCCCCCGTACGCAGTATTTT . TRBJ2-3 . TRBV7-2
CASSRLSSTSGAYEQYF TGTGCCAGCAGCCGCCTCTCCTCGACTAGCGGGGCCTACGAGCAGTACTTC TRBD2 TRBJ2-7 . TRBV4-2
CASSPGEGHVKYGYTF TGCGCCAGCAGCCCGGGGGAAGGACACGTTAAGTATGGCTACACCTTC . TRBJ1-2 few TRBV4-1
CSARVIEKLFF TGCAGTGCTAGAGTGATAGAAAAACTGTTTTTT . TRBJ1-4 . TRBV20-1
CASSLRIDKSEAFF TGCGCCAGCAGCTTACGGATCGACAAGTCTGAAGCTTTCTTT . TRBJ1-1 few TRBV5-1
CASSPATGFQYF TGTGCCAGTAGTCCAGCGACAGGGTTCCAGTACTTC TRBD1 TRBJ2-5 . TRBV19
CASSVTGWDSPLHF TGTGCCAGCAGCGTCACGGGGTGGGATTCACCCCTCCACTTT . TRBJ1-6 . TRBV9
CASKRHSGANVLTF TGTGCCAGCAAAAGACACTCTGGGGCCAACGTCCTGACTTTC . TRBJ2-6 few TRBV28
CASSTLDRVGIGYTF TGTGCCAGCAGTACCCTGGACAGGGTGGGCATAGGCTACACCTTC TRBD1 TRBJ1-2 . TRBV27
CASNSLPAGELFF TGCGCCAGCAACTCTCTCCCGGCCGGGGAGCTGTTTTTT . TRBJ2-2 medium-sized TRBV4-1